What follows are 26 T cell receptor beta chains derived from one specimen sequenced in a study of T cell repertoires in ileal Crohn's disease. Sequencing was performed with immunoSEQ multiplex PCR; in TCRdb, only in-frame clones are kept and a portion is missing. The data show around 150 clones, with about 95% seen just once and around 5.4% held by the top ten. Surgical specimens yielded lamina propria lymphocytes, which were density-gradient separated and then sorted. Specimen: CD4+ T cells sorted from the ileum. The receptors stem from an adult with Crohn's disease.

The CDR3 nucleotides are TGTGCCAGTAGCTTTGGCGGAATCTACGAGCAGTACTTC. This gives the protein CASSFGGIYEQYF. The chain carries TRBV19 and TRBJ2-7; D is ambiguous. From germline, CDR1 is LNHDA and CDR2 SQIVND (reference sequence). The CDR3 sequence is 13 residues long. Trimming cost V 6 bases and J 3 bases, with 12 bases left between them.

The rearrangement uses TRBV7-3 and TRBJ2-2, with 10 nucleotides matching TRBD1. CDR1 is SGHTA, CDR2 FQGTGA, per germline. The CDR3 runs 14 residues. The V segment lost 7 bases and the J segment 4 bases; nucleotides outside the gene matches: 3. The CDR3 reads CASTRQGATGELFF. In nucleotides, the CDR3 is TGTGCCAGCACCCGACAGGGGGCCACCGGGGAGCTGTTTTTT.

This clone occurred once. The rearrangement uses TRBV2 and TRBJ2-7, with 10 bases that match TRBD2. Germline assignment: CDR1 SNHLY and CDR2 FYNNEI. CDR3 length equals 14 residues. Trimming took 4 bases from V and 4 from J; bases not matched to a gene: 4. Here the CDR3 reads CASSGTSGLYEQYF. The CDR3 DNA reads TGTGCCAGCAGTGGGACTAGCGGATTGTACGAGCAGTACTTC.

CDR3 protein: CASSQQGRIADTQYF. The DNA for the CDR3 is TGTGCCAGCAGTCAACAGGGCAGAATCGCAGATACGCAGTATTTT. The gene calls are TRBV5-4 and TRBJ2-3, with TRBD1 as a possible D gene (6 bases). CDR3 length: 15 residues. V was shortened by 5 bases and J by 4 bases, with 17 bases between the two germline ends. CDR1 is SGHNT, CDR2 YYREEE, per germline (reference sequence).

This clone was detected only once. The chain uses TRBV20-1 and TRBJ2-4; 9 bases are shared with TRBD1. The CDR3 sequence is 11 residues long. V was clipped by 4 bases and J by 13 bases; unmatched bases: 5. CDR1 and CDR2 from the germline V gene are DFQATT and SNEGSKA (reference sequence). CDR3 protein: CSATGDRDQYF. CDR3 sequence (DNA): TGCAGTGCTACAGGGGACAGGGACCAGTACTTC.

The chain recombines TRBV6-5 with TRBJ2-7; D is ambiguous. Trimming stripped 5 bases from V and 3 bases from J, with 14 bases between. CDR1 MNHEY and CDR2 SVGAGI come from the germline V gene. CDR3 length: 14 residues. Written as DNA, the CDR3 is TGTGCCAGCAGTGACGAAACACGAGGCTACGAGCAGTACTTC. Residues: CASSDETRGYEQYF.

This chain links TRBV10-3 with TRBJ1-5, with D possibly TRBD1 on 6 matching bases. V lost 2 bases and J lost 5, with 16 bases in between. Germline V lookup: CDR1 ENHRY, CDR2 SYGVKD. This CDR3 contains 16 residues. CDR3 loop: CAISEAIGGRDQPQHF. The CDR3 bases are TGTGCCATCAGTGAGGCGATCGGGGGGCGGGATCAGCCCCAGCATTTT.

The chain recombines TRBV28 with TRBJ2-1; D possibly corresponds to TRBD2 (6 bases). V was cut by 5 bases and J by 7 bases, with 12 bases left in between. Germline CDR1 MDHEN, CDR2 SYDVKM. The CDR3 loop spans 13 amino acids. CDR3 region: CASSTTRGNEQFF. DNA for the CDR3: TGTGCCAGCAGTACTACACGGGGGAATGAGCAGTTCTTC.

V usage is TRBV7-2 and J usage is TRBJ1-5; 11 nucleotides align to TRBD1. Per the germline V gene, CDR1 is SGHTA and CDR2 is FQGNSA. J gave up 4 bases and V 3 bases, and 14 bases lay outside the gene matches. This CDR3 is 19 amino acids long. The CDR3 is CASSLLRTGGFTLNQPQHF. The CDR3, as DNA: TGTGCCAGCAGCTTGCTCCGGACAGGGGGCTTTACGCTTAATCAGCCCCAGCATTTT.

This sequence joins TRBV5-1 and TRBJ2-3; TRBD2 aligns across 8 bases. V lost 9 bases to trimming and J lost 2 bases; unmatched junction nucleotides: 8. The length of the CDR3 is 14 residues. From germline, CDR1 is SGHRS and CDR2 YFSETQ. The DNA of the CDR3 is TGCGCCACCTTTAGCGGGATCCTCACAGATACGCAGTATTTT. This sequence encodes CATFSGILTDTQYF.

The CDR3 DNA reads as TGTGCCAGCAGAACCGCCGGGACAGGGGGCGATGGCTACACCTTC. Translation: CASRTAGTGGDGYTF. V is TRBV28 and J is TRBJ1-2; 12 bases fit TRBD1. The CDR3 has 15 residues. Germline V gives CDR1 MDHEN, CDR2 SYDVKM. The V gene end was trimmed by 6 bases and the J gene end by 6 bases; junction bases not matched to a gene: 8.

This sequence joins TRBV18 and TRBJ2-3, with D perhaps matching TRBD1 (5 bases). The CDR3 consists of 17 residues. Germline loops: CDR1 KGHSH, CDR2 LQKENI. With 1 base removed from V and 0 bases from J, the gap between germline ends came to 14 bases. The CDR3 spells CASSPRKLKGSTDTQYF. In DNA form, the CDR3 reads TGTGCCAGCTCACCACGAAAGCTAAAGGGGAGCACAGATACGCAGTATTTT.

V usage is TRBV10-2 and J usage is TRBJ1-1; D gene unclear. Germline-derived CDR1 and CDR2 are WSHSY and SAAADI. V was trimmed by 9 bases and J by 0 bases, leaving 11 bases between them. The CDR3 is 13 amino acids. CDR3 DNA: TGCGCCAGTTCCGGTACCTTGAACACTGAAGCTTTCTTT. Translating gives CASSGTLNTEAFF.

The chain carries TRBV2 and TRBJ1-5; no reliable D call. From germline, CDR1 is SNHLY and CDR2 FYNNEI. Trimming left V 3 bases short and J 7 bases short, with 13 bases between. The CDR3 is 14 amino acids. The CDR3 protein is CASSEATRGQPQHF. In DNA form, the CDR3 reads TGTGCCAGCAGTGAGGCAACCAGAGGGCAGCCCCAGCATTTT.

This chain uses TRBV11-3 with TRBJ2-4, with no clear D. Germline CDR1 and CDR2: SGHNT and YENEEA. Trimming cost V 4 bases and J 7 bases, with 8 bases left between them. This CDR3 comprises 12 residues. CDR3 in amino acids: CASSSGSNIQYF. The CDR3 bases are TGTGCCAGCAGCTCCGGTTCCAACATTCAGTACTTC.

This clone was picked up one time. V is TRBV30 and J is TRBJ1-1; the D is unclear. The CDR3 loop spans 13 amino acids. Germline lookup yields CDR1 GTSNPN and CDR2 SVGIG (reference sequence). Trimming took off 5 bases at V and 3 bases at J, with 13 bases between the two ends. CDR3 DNA: TGTGCCTGGGCTCAGGACGGGGACACTGAAGCTTTCTTT. This gives the protein CAWAQDGDTEAFF.

CDR3 sequence (DNA): TGTGCCAGTAAGACAGTCGGGGAGCTGTTTTTT. Protein sequence: CASKTVGELFF. J is TRBJ2-2 and V is TRBV19; D is perhaps TRBD1 (5 bases). The CDR3 is 11 amino acids. V dropped 7 bases and J dropped 7 bases, with 7 bases sitting between them. The germline gives CDR1 LNHDA, CDR2 SQIVND (reference sequence).

The V and J genes are TRBV11-2 and TRBJ2-5; TRBD1 matches 9 bases. The germline V gene has CDR1 SGHAT and CDR2 FQNNGV. The V and J ends lost 8 bases and 5 bases, in that order; junction bases with no gene match: 12. The CDR3 loop spans 15 amino acids. The CDR3 spells CASEPTTGTGETQYF. The CDR3 DNA is TGTGCCAGCGAGCCCACTACCGGGACAGGGGAGACCCAGTACTTC.

The chain joins TRBV6-1 to TRBJ2-7, with D unresolved. This CDR3 region has 13 residues. V dropped 8 bases and J dropped 5 bases, with 16 bases sitting between them. Germline V gene lookup returns CDR1 MNHNS and CDR2 SASEGT. CDR3 region: CASQYALRHEQYF. The CDR3 region has the DNA TGTGCCAGCCAATACGCTTTGAGGCACGAGCAGTACTTC.

The chain employs TRBV5-4 and TRBJ2-6; TRBD1 aligns across 9 bases. Unmatched junction bases numbered 5, after V lost 1 base and J lost 3 bases. CDR3 length: 17 residues. The germline gives CDR1 SGHNT, CDR2 YYREEE (reference sequence). The CDR3 DNA sequence: TGTGCCAGCAGCTTGTCGGACAGGGGTGTTGGGGCCAACGTCCTGACTTTC. It specifies CASSLSDRGVGANVLTF.

The rearrangement uses TRBV21-1 and TRBJ2-5; the DNA was not compared with TRBD2, the D call given in the table. TRBV21-1 is a recognized pseudogene. The CDR3 consists of 15 residues. CDR3 region: CASSKACPLLETQYF. The CDR3 DNA reads TGTGCCAGCAGCAAAGCATGTCCCCTGTTAGAGACCCAGTACTTC.

V is TRBV6-1 and J is TRBJ2-7; perhaps TRBD1 as D (5 bases). V was clipped by 2 bases and J by 6 bases, with 8 bases between them. The CDR3 runs 12 residues. Germline assignment: CDR1 MNHNS and CDR2 SASEGT. This CDR3 is CASSERGLEQYF. CDR3 nucleotides: TGTGCCAGCAGTGAAAGGGGCCTCGAGCAGTACTTC.

V is TRBV2 and J is TRBJ2-3, with D maybe TRBD1 (5 bases). This CDR3 region has 11 residues. Trimming stripped 6 bases from V and 5 bases from J, with 6 bases between. CDR1 is SNHLY, CDR2 FYNNEI, per germline. CDR3 in amino acids: CASRGQDTQYF. The CDR3 DNA is TGTGCCAGCAGGGGGCAAGATACGCAGTATTTT.

The chain links TRBV4-1 to TRBJ2-2; D uncertain. With 0 bases removed from V and 2 bases from J, the gap between germline ends came to 13 bases. This CDR3 comprises 17 residues. Germline CDR1 and CDR2: MGHRA and YSYEKL. The DNA for the CDR3 is TGCGCCAGCAGCCAAGAGAGACTTGCCCGAAACACCGGGGAGCTGTTTTTT. As protein: CASSQERLARNTGELFF.

The chain combines TRBV1 with TRBJ1-2. TRBV1 is termed a pseudogene. The length of the CDR3 is 16 residues. The CDR3 is CTSSNAGLCESYGYTF. In nucleotides, the CDR3 is TGCACCAGCAGTAACGCTGGTTTGTGCGAAAGCTATGGCTACACCTTC.

The chain carries TRBV19 and TRBJ1-2; D might be TRBD1 (6 bases). V was trimmed by 8 bases and J by 2 bases, leaving 12 bases between them. Germline assignment: CDR1 LNHDA and CDR2 SQIVND (reference sequence). The CDR3 covers 13 residues. CDR3 amino acids: CASFGDNNYGYTF. Written as DNA, the CDR3 is TGTGCCAGTTTCGGGGACAACAACTATGGCTACACCTTC.